The subject of this entry is one T cell receptor (beta chain). This clonotype was picked up a small number of times. The target of this receptor is not known. Per-base quality was not reported, and no clone a single base away is much larger than it. The sample comes from a study of T-cell reconstitution after alpha-beta-depleted transplantation in children (dated by TCRdb to about 2016). The study in broad terms: T-cell immune reconstitution after TCRalphabeta/CD19-depleted allogeneic hematopoietic cell transplantation in children was quantitatively tracked in the study by means of TCR repertoire profiling.

Here is what the overall study found, with its caveats: Over subsequent months, a decline in hyperexpanded clone frequencies was noted, and after one year, T-cell counts and TCRbeta diversity were mostly ascribed to newly produced T cells. The apparently early alphabetaT-cell count recovery about two months after transplant was reportedly dependent on only several hundred rapidly expanded clones derived from non-depleted graft cells. In some patients, the high TCRbeta diversity seen at day 60 was put down to recipient T cells and intrathymic progenitors that had survived conditioning.

The treatment or condition tag for this specimen amounts to: allogeneic hematopoietic cell transplantation with graft depleted of TCRalphabeta T cells and CD19 B cells. Transplant recipients were children who received TCRalphabeta/CD19-depleted allogeneic hematopoietic cell grafts. V was cut back by 3 bases and J by 8 bases, leaving a gap of 7 bases between them. The CDR3 numbers 12 residues from cysteine through phenylalanine. The sequence is cut down to CDR3 DNA, 36 bases in frame from base 1. Looking up the germline V gene yields CDR1 ENHRY and CDR2 SYGVKD. The method behind the library was PCR. For sequencing, an Illumina HiSeq 2500 was employed. To normalize quantification of the TCRbeta repertoire, the TCR libraries were built with molecular barcoding that relied on unique molecular identifiers. TCRdb's own reprocessing of the public reads used fastp at Q25 and MiXCR and kept productive beta chains. CDR3 protein duplicates are merged, each entry listing the most common genes and DNA. This sample comprises around 100,000 distinct CDR3 sequences, about 8% of them detected only once. Of the sample, about 17% falls within the top ten clones.

This receptor was identified in a boy aged 2 to 10 with acute lymphoblastic leukemia, due to receive a stem cell transplant. The sample was PBMCs, taken before TCRalphabeta/CD19-depleted stem cell transplant. This receptor chain uses TRBV10-3 and TRBJ2-2; there is no confident call for the D gene. The CDR3: CAISDAKGELFF. The bases are TGTGCCATCAGTGATGCCAAAGGGGAGCTGTTTTTT.